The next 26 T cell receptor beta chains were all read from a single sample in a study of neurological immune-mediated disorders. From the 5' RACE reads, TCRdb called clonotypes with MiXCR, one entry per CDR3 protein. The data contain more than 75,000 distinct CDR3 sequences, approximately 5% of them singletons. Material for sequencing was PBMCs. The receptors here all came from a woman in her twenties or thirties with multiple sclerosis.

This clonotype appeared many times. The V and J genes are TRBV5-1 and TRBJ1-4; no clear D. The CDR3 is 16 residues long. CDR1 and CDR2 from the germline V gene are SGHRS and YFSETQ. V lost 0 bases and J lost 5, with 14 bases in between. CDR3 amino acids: CASSLERGLGNEKLFF. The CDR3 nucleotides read TGCGCCAGCAGCTTGGAACGAGGGCTAGGGAATGAAAAACTGTTTTTT.

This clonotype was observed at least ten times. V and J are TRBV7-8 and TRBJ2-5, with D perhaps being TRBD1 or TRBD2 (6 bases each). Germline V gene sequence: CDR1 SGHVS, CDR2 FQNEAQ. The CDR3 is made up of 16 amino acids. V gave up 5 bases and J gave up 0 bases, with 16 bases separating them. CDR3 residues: CASSPRMGGNQETQYF. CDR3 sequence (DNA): TGTGCCAGCAGCCCCCGGATGGGGGGCAACCAAGAGACCCAGTACTTC.

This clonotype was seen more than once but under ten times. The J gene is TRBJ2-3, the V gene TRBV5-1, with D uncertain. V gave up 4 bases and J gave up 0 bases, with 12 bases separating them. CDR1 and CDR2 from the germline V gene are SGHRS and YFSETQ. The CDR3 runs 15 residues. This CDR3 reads CASSLVPRSTDTQYF. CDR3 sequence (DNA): TGCGCCAGCAGCCTTGTCCCCCGAAGCACAGATACGCAGTATTTT.

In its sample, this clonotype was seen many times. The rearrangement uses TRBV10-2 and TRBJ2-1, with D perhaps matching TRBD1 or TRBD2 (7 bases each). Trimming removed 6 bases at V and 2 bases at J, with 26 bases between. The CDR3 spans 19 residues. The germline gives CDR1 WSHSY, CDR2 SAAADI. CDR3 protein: CASRRLTGVAGEAYNEQFF. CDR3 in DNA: TGCGCCAGCAGAAGGCTTACAGGGGTGGCGGGAGAAGCCTACAATGAGCAGTTCTTC.

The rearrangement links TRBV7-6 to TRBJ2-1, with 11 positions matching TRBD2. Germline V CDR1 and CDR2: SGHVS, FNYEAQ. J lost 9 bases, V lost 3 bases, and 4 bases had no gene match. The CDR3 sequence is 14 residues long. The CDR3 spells CASSFSGGEGEQFF. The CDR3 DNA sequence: TGTGCCAGCAGCTTTAGCGGGGGGGAGGGTGAGCAGTTCTTC.

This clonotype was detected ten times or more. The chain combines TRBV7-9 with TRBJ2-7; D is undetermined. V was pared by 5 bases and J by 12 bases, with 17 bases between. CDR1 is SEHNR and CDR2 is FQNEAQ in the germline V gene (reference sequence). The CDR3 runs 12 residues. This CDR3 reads CASSLSGWSVYF. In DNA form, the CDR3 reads TGTGCCAGCAGCCTCTCCGGATGGTCTGTGTACTTC.

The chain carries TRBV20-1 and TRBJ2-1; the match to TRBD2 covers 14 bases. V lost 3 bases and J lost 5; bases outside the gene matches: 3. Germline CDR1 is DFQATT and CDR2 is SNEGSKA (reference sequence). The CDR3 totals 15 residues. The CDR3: CSARTSGRAHNEQFF. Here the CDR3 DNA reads TGCAGTGCTAGGACTAGCGGGAGGGCCCACAATGAGCAGTTCTTC.

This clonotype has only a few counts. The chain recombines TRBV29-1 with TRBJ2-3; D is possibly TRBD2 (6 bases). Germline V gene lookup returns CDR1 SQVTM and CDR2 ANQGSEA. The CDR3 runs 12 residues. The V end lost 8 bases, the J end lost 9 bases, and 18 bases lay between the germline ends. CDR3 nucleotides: TGCAGCTATCTGGTGGGCGGAGGGACGCAGTATTTT. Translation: CSYLVGGGTQYF.

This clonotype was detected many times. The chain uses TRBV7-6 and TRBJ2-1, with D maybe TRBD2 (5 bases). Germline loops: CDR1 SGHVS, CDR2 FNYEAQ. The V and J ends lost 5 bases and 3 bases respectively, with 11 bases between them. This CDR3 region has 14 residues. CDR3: CASSRAVLYNEQFF. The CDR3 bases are TGTGCCAGCAGCAGAGCGGTGCTCTACAATGAGCAGTTCTTC.

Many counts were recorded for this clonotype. The CDR3, as DNA: TGTGCCCACGAAGGGAAGGGAAACTATGGCTACACCTTC. Translation gives CAHEGKGNYGYTF. This rearrangement joins TRBV30 to TRBJ1-2; no clear D gene. CDR1 is GTSNPN, CDR2 SVGIG, per germline (reference sequence). The CDR3 length is 13 residues. V lost 8 bases and J lost 2, with 15 bases in between.

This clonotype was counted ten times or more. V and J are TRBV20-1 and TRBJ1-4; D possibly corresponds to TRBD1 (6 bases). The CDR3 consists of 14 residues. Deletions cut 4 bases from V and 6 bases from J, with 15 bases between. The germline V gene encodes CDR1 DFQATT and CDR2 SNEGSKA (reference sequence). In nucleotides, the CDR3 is TGCAGTGCTAAGAGGGGGTATACGGATGAAAAACTGTTTTTT. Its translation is CSAKRGYTDEKLFF.

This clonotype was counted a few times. The CDR3 coding sequence is TGTGCCAGCACCCTAAAGACCATTTTGAACACTGAAGCTTTCTTT. Translating gives CASTLKTILNTEAFF. The rearrangement joins TRBV12-3 or TRBV12-4 to TRBJ1-1; D gene uncertain. The CDR3 is 15 residues long. Trimming removed 7 bases at V and 0 bases at J, with 15 bases between.

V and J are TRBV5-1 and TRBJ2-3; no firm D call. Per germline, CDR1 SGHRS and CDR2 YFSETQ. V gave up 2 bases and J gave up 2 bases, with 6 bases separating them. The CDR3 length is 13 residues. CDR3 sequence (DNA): TGCGCCAGCAGCTTTAACCCCACAGATACGCAGTATTTT. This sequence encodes CASSFNPTDTQYF. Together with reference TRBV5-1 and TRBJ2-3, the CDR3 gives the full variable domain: KAGVTQTPRYLIKTRGQQVTLSCSPISGHRSVSWYQQTPGQGLQFLFEYFSETQRNKGNFPGRFSGRQFSNSRSEMNVSTLELGDSALYLCASSFNPTDTQYFGPGTRLTVL.

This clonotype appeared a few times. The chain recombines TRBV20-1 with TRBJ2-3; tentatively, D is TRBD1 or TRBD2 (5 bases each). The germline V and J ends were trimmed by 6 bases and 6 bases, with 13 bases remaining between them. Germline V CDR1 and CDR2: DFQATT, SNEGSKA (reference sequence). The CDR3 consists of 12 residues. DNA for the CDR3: TGCAGTGCCGCTTACCGGGACGATACGCAGTATTTT. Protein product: CSAAYRDDTQYF.

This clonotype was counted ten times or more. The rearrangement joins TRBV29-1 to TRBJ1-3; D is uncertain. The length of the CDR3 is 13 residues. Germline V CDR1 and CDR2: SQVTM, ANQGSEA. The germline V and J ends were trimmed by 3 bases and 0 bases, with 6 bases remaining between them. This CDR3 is CSVDAFSGNTIYF. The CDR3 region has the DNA TGCAGCGTTGACGCCTTCTCTGGAAACACCATATATTTT.

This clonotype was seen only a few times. CDR3 bases: TGCAGTGCCAGCTTCCGTGGGGGGAGTATAGATACGCAGTATTTT. Translation: CSASFRGGSIDTQYF. The V call is TRBV20-1, the J call TRBJ2-3; tentatively, D is TRBD2 (6 bases). Germline V gene sequence: CDR1 DFQATT, CDR2 SNEGSKA (reference sequence). The CDR3 extends over 15 amino acids. Trimming took 6 bases from V and 5 from J, leaving 21 bases between them.

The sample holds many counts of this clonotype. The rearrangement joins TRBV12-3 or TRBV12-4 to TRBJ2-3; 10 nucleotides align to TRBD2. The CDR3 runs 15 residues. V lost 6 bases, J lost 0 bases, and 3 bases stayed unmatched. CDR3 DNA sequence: TGTGCCAGCAGGGGTAGCGGGGGGAGCACAGATACGCAGTATTTT. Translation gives CASRGSGGSTDTQYF.

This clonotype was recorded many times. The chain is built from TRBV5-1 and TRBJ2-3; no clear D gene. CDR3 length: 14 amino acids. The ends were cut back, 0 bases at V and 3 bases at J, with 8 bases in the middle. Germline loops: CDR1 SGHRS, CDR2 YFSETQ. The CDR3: CASSLGQETDTQYF. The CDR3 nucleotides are TGCGCCAGCAGCTTGGGGCAAGAGACAGATACGCAGTATTTT.

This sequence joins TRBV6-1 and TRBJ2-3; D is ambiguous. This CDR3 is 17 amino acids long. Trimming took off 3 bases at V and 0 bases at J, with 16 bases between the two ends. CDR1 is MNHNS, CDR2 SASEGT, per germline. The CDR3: CASSDLALPFSTDTQYF. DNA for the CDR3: TGTGCCAGCAGTGATTTGGCTCTCCCATTTAGCACAGATACGCAGTATTTT.

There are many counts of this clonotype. CDR3: CASSLGTRGREGYTF. The CDR3 bases are TGTGCCAGCAGCTTGGGGACACGAGGACGTGAAGGCTACACCTTC. The chain links TRBV11-2 to TRBJ1-2, with D perhaps matching TRBD1 (6 bases). CDR3 length: 15 amino acids. V lost 3 bases, J lost 8 bases, and 19 bases lay in between. Germline CDR1 SGHAT, CDR2 FQNNGV.

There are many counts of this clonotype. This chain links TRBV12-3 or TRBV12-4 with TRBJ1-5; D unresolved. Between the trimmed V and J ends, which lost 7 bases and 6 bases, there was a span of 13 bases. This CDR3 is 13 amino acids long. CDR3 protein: CASTPGPIQPQHF. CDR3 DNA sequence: TGTGCCAGCACCCCTGGCCCAATTCAGCCCCAGCATTTT.

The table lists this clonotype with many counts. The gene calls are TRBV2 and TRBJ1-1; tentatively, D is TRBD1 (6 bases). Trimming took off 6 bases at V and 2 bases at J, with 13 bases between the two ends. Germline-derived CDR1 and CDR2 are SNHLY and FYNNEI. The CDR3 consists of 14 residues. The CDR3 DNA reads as TGTGCCAGCAGCGAGGGGGGATTTAACACTGAAGCTTTCTTT. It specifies CASSEGGFNTEAFF.

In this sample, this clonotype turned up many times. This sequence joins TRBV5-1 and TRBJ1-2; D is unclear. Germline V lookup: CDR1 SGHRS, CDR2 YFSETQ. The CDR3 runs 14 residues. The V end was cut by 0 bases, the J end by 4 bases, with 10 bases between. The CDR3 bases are TGCGCCAGCAGCTTGGTGAACGGACTCTATGGCTACACCTTC. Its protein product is CASSLVNGLYGYTF.

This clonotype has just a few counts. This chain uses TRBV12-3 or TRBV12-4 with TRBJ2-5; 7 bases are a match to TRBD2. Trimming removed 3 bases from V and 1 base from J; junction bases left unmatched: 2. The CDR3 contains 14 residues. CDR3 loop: CASSLTSLQETQYF. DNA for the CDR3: TGTGCCAGCAGTTTGACTAGCCTCCAAGAGACCCAGTACTTC.

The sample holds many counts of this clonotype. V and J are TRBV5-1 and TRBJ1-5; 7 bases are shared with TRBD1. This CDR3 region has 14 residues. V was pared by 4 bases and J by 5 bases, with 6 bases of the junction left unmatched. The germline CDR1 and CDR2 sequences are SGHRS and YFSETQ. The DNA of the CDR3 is TGCGCCAGCAGCCTGACAGGGCTCGATCAGCCCCAGCATTTT. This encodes CASSLTGLDQPQHF.

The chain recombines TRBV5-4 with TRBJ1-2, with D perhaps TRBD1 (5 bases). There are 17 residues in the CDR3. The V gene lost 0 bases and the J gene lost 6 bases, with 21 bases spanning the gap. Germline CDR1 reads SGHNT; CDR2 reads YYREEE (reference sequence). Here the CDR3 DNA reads TGTGCCAGCAGCTTGGCCCACCGTAACGCAGGGTCCGATGGCTACACCTTC. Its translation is CASSLAHRNAGSDGYTF.